This TCR beta chain was sequenced in a study of vaccination effects on CD4 cells after COVID-19. For this clone: Antigen unknown.

Study-wide results and caveats: In convalescents, post-vaccine spike-reactive clones were mainly new clones induced by vaccination. There were few convalescent patients in the study and no early post-infection timepoints.

V lost 0 bases to trimming and J lost 4 bases; unmatched junction nucleotides: 10. This CDR3 contains 17 residues. Germline CDR1 and CDR2: SGHRS and YFSETQ. Before any sequencing was done, the ViraFEST assay used viral peptide pools to expand antigen-specific CD4+ T cells. Researchers isolated CD4+ T cells once approximately ten days of culture had elapsed. Sometime from March through December 2020, the person acquired a SARS-CoV-2 infection that PCR confirmed. The researchers cultured some 2 million PBMC per well with 9.5 to 10 IU/ml IL-2 and 8 to 10 ug/ml peptides. IL-2 medium supplanted half the medium on days 3 and 7. Generated by immunoSEQ multiplex PCR, the TCRdb table keeps only in-frame clones and is missing some. The sample has around 47,000 clones; 60% to 75% are singletons.

This receptor was obtained from a human donor who had a prior SARS-CoV-2 infection. This material consisted of CD4+ T cells from PBMCs cultured with a peptide pool, taken before COVID-19 vaccination. The chain has TRBV5-1 and TRBJ2-5; TRBD1 matches at 9 bases. The chain's CDR3 is CASSLETGGMLTETQYF. The CDR3 nucleotides read TGCGCCAGCAGCTTGGAGACAGGGGGGATGTTGACAGAGACCCAGTACTTC.